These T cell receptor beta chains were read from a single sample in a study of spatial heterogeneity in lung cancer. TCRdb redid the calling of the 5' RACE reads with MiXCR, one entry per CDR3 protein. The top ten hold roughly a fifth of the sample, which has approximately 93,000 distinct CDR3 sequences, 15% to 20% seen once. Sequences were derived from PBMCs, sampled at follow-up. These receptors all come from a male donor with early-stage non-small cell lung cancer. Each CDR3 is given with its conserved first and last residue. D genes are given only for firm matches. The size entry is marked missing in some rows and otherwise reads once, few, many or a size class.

DNA: TGCGCCAGCGGGGACGGGAATTCACCCCTCCACTTT; CDR3: CASGDGNSPLHF; D: .; J: TRBJ1-6; V: TRBV10-1; size: .
DNA: TGTGCCACCAGTGAGGGCGGGGGATCCAATGAGCAGTTCTTC; CDR3: CATSEGGGSNEQFF; D: TRBD2; J: TRBJ2-1; V: TRBV24-1; size: .
DNA: TGCAGTGCTAGAGATCTGGCAGGGTCTGGAAACACCATATATTTT; CDR3: CSARDLAGSGNTIYF; D: .; J: TRBJ1-3; V: TRBV20-1; size: few
DNA: TGTGCCAGCAGCTTAGAGTCAGGGATGGAGACCCAGTACTTC; CDR3: CASSLESGMETQYF; D: .; J: TRBJ2-5; V: TRBV7-9; size: few
DNA: TGTGCCAGCTCACCAAGTCAAAGCAGAGAAGCTTTCTTT; CDR3: CASSPSQSREAFF; D: .; J: TRBJ1-1; V: TRBV18; size: few
DNA: TGTGCCAGTATAAGAGGAGCGGGAGTCAGCACCGGGGAGCTGTTTTTT; CDR3: CASIRGAGVSTGELFF; D: TRBD2; J: TRBJ2-2; V: TRBV19; size: .
DNA: TGCAGTGCTAGGCGCGGAAACTCTCAATACAATGAGCAGTTCTTC; CDR3: CSARRGNSQYNEQFF; D: .; J: TRBJ2-1; V: TRBV20-1; size: few
DNA: TGTGCCAGCTCACCATTAGGACAGCCCAATCAGCCCCAGCATTTT; CDR3: CASSPLGQPNQPQHF; D: .; J: TRBJ1-5; V: TRBV18; size: .
DNA: TGTGCCAGCAGCCCATGGGGCGGGACTAGCGGGGGTAGGTCCTACAATGAGCAGTTCTTC; CDR3: CASSPWGGTSGGRSYNEQFF; D: TRBD2; J: TRBJ2-1; V: TRBV11-2; size: many
DNA: TGTGCCAGTAGTATCTCGTCTAGTAGGGTGAGCAATCAGCCCCAGCATTTT; CDR3: CASSISSSRVSNQPQHF; D: .; J: TRBJ1-5; V: TRBV19; size: .
DNA: TGTGCCACCAGTGAGTCTCTAGCGGCCTTAACCGAGCAGTACTTC; CDR3: CATSESLAALTEQYF; D: TRBD2; J: TRBJ2-7; V: TRBV24-1; size: .
DNA: TGCGCCAGCAGTCAATCGACGGGGGACCAAGAGACCCAGTACTTC; CDR3: CASSQSTGDQETQYF; D: .; J: TRBJ2-5; V: TRBV23-1; size: .
DNA: TGTGCCAGCAGCCCGATCGGGAGGGGCACAGATACGCAGTATTTT; CDR3: CASSPIGRGTDTQYF; D: TRBD2; J: TRBJ2-3; V: TRBV7-2; size: .